This T cell receptor beta chain stems from a study of cytomegalovirus exposure and HLA in healthy donors. Study-wide results and caveats: There were some public TCRs occurring in many donors, but most TCR sequences were rare. As a later analysis showed, several of the most significant clusters appeared to be linked to common viral pathogens.

The PCR employed 60 Vbeta primers together with 13 Jbeta primers. Profiled with immunoSEQ multiplex PCR; TCRdb holds only in-frame clones, not every one. The profile shows more than 95,000 clones, 10% of them singletons. Germline CDR1 and CDR2: SGHRS and YFSETQ. Trimming left V 5 bases short and J 3 bases short, with 9 bases between. The CDR3 extends over 13 amino acids. As concerns this clone: What it binds is not known.

V gene TRBV5-1 combines with J gene TRBJ2-1; the D gene is possibly TRBD2 (6 bases). This receptor was taken from a man aged 35 to 55 in good health and CMV-seropositive. Sequencing was carried out using PBMCs. The CDR3 is CASREGNYNEQFF. The CDR3 DNA is TGCGCCAGCAGGGAGGGCAACTACAATGAGCAGTTCTTC.